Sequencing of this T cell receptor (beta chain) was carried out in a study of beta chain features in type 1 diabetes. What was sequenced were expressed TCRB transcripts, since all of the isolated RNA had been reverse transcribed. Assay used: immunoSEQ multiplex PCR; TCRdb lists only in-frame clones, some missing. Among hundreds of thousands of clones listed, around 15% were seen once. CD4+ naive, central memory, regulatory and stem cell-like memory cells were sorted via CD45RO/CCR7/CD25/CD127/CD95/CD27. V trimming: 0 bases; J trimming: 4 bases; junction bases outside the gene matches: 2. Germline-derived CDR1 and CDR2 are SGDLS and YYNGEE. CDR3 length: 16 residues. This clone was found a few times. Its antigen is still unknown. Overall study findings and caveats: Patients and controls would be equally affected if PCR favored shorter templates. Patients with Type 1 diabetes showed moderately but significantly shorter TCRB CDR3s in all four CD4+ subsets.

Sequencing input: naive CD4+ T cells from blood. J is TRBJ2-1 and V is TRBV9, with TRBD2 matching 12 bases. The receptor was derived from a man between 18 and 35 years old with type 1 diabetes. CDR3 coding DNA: TGTGCCAGCAGCGTAGGGACTAGCGGGGTTTACAATGAGCAGTTCTTC. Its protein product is CASSVGTSGVYNEQFF. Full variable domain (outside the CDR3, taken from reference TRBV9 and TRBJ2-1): DSGVTQTPKHLITATGQRVTLRCSPRSGDLSVYWYQQSLDQGLQFLIQYYNGEERAKGNILERFSAQQFPDLHSELNLSSLELGDSALYFCASSVGTSGVYNEQFFGPGTRLTVL.